Listed below are T cell receptor beta chains from one sample, sequenced in a study of cytomegalovirus exposure and HLA in healthy donors. TCRdb keeps only in-frame clones here, not all; method: immunoSEQ multiplex PCR. The sample holds some 200,000 clones, 79% seen once. Source material: PBMCs. These receptors were taken from a woman aged 50 to 60 in good health and CMV-seronegative. CDR3s include the opening cysteine and the closing phenylalanine or tryptophan. The D gene is left open where the match is weak. The listing skips clone size in some rows; elsewhere it reads once, few, many or a size class.

TRBJ1-2 - - TRBV18 TGTGCCAGCTCTCCGGCGGAGGGAAAAAACTATGGCTACACCTTC CASSPAEGKNYGYTF
TRBJ2-7 - - TRBV13 TGTGCCAGCACCCTTCGAGGGAGTGGGTCCGAGCAGTACTTC CASTLRGSGSEQYF
TRBJ2-5 - - TRBV18 TGTGCCAGCTCACCCAACAACCCACAAGAGACCCAGTACTTC CASSPNNPQETQYF
TRBJ1-3 - - TRBV7-9 TGTGCCAGCAGCTTAGATTTAGCAAGCTCTGGAAACACCATATATTTT CASSLDLASSGNTIYF
TRBJ2-7 TRBD2 - TRBV4-1 TGCGCCAGCAGCCAAGTACGGACTAGCAGCTACGAGCAGTACTTC CASSQVRTSSYEQYF
TRBJ1-2 TRBD1 - TRBV5-4 TGTGCCAGCAGAGACGGACAGGTTCTTTTTGGCTACACCTTC CASRDGQVLFGYTF
TRBJ2-7 - few TRBV5-4 TGTGCCAGCAGCAACCAGGCCCAGGGGTACGAGCAGTACTTC CASSNQAQGYEQYF
TRBJ2-7 - - TRBV4-1 TGCGCCAGCAGCCAACCAGCGGAAAGTGTCTACGAGCAGTACTTC CASSQPAESVYEQYF
TRBJ2-5 - - TRBV5-1 TGCGCCAGCAGCTTGGCCTCAAGCAGGGGTTACCAAGAGACCCAGTACTTC CASSLASSRGYQETQYF
TRBJ2-2 TRBD1 - TRBV6-1 TGTGCCAGCAGTGAGGGACAGGGAATAGGGAGGAGCACCGGGGAGCTGTTTTTT CASSEGQGIGRSTGELFF
TRBJ2-3 - - TRBV21-1 TGTGCCAGCAGCAAAGGGGGGACAGGAATCTGGCCGACCACAGATACGCAGTATTTT CASSKGGTGIWPTTDTQYF